The next 24 T cell receptor beta chains were all read from a single sample in a study of shared clonotypes between healthy human individuals. The naive CD8 fraction comprised CD45RO-negative cells positively selected for CCR7 and excluded terminally differentiated effector memory CD45RA+ cells. Clones were read by immunoSEQ multiplex PCR, and TCRdb kept only the in-frame ones, dropping some. The table has hundreds of thousands of clones, 95% to 96% seen once. The material sequenced was naive CD8+ T cells sorted from blood. The receptors here all came from a woman aged 25-40 years in good health.

Only one count was recorded for this clone. The chain uses TRBV4-1 and TRBJ1-1; the match to TRBD1 covers 8 bases. J was trimmed by 5 bases and V by 4 bases; bases with no gene match: 6. The germline CDR1 and CDR2 sequences are MGHRA and YSYEKL. The CDR3 is 14 amino acids. CDR3 sequence: CASSLPGGETEAFF. The CDR3 nucleotides read TGCGCCAGCAGCCTACCAGGGGGCGAGACTGAAGCTTTCTTT.

A remark on this clone: Other DNA variants within this sample encode the same CDR3. V is TRBV19 and J is TRBJ2-7; 7 bases line up with TRBD2. Germline CDR1 reads LNHDA; CDR2 reads SQIVND (reference sequence). The trim removed 5 bases at V and 2 bases at J, leaving 3 bases unmatched. The CDR3 spans 13 residues. As DNA, the CDR3 is TGTGCCAGTAGTTTCGCGGGAGCCTACGAGCAGTACTTC. Translating it yields CASSFAGAYEQYF.

V usage is TRBV27 and J usage is TRBJ1-5, with 9 bases aligning to TRBD1. Germline V gene sequence: CDR1 MNHEY, CDR2 SMNVEV (reference sequence). Trimming cost V 6 bases and J 4 bases; bases outside gene matches: 7. This CDR3 spans 15 amino acids. CDR3 in DNA: TGTGCCAGCAGAACAGGGGGCTTTGAGAATCAGCCCCAGCATTTT. As protein: CASRTGGFENQPQHF.

The chain is built from TRBV7-9 and TRBJ1-2; 8 bases are a match to TRBD1. V shed 5 bases, J shed 5 bases, and the junction held 4 bases outside the gene matches. Germline CDR1 SEHNR, CDR2 FQNEAQ (reference sequence). This CDR3 has 13 amino acids. CDR3 protein: CASSQQGGYGYTF. Written as DNA, the CDR3 is TGTGCCAGCAGCCAACAGGGGGGGTATGGCTACACCTTC.

This chain joins TRBV9 and TRBJ2-7, with D unresolved. Trimming pared 4 bases from V and 7 bases from J, leaving 12 bases between. The CDR3 consists of 12 residues. In germline, CDR1 is SGDLS, CDR2 YYNGEE. The CDR3 loop is CASSSPREEQYF. CDR3 DNA: TGTGCCAGCAGCTCCCCACGAGAGGAGCAGTACTTC.

Here the CDR3 reads CASSLGGVNTEAFF. As DNA, the CDR3 is TGTGCCAGCAGCCTAGGAGGAGTGAACACTGAAGCTTTCTTT. The rearrangement joins TRBV5-4 to TRBJ1-1; D remains ambiguous. The CDR3 contains 14 residues. Trimming cost V 4 bases and J 0 bases, with 10 bases left between them. From germline, CDR1 is SGHNT and CDR2 YYREEE (reference sequence).

The V gene is TRBV5-4, the J gene TRBJ2-2; 7 bases align to TRBD2. The CDR3 runs to 16 residues. V dropped 2 bases and J dropped 0; count of bases not matched to a gene: 4. Germline CDR1 reads SGHNT; CDR2 reads YYREEE (reference sequence). This CDR3 is CASSFMTSPNTGELFF. The CDR3 region has the DNA TGTGCCAGCAGCTTTATGACTAGCCCGAACACCGGGGAGCTGTTTTTT.

This clone came up once. V and J are TRBV28 and TRBJ2-1; tentatively, D is TRBD2 (5 bases). The CDR3 has 14 residues. Germline loops: CDR1 MDHEN, CDR2 SYDVKM. The ends were cut back, 8 bases at V and 6 bases at J, with 17 bases in the middle. The DNA for the CDR3 is TGTGCCAGCTGTAGGCCAGGACTGGGCAATGAGCAGTTCTTC. Residues: CASCRPGLGNEQFF.

A remark on this clone: Other DNA sequences in this specimen translate into the identical CDR3. The genes are TRBV11-2 and TRBJ2-3, with D hard to call. V lost 3 bases and J lost 3, with 1 base in between. The V gene's germline CDR1 is SGHAT and CDR2 FQNNGV. This CDR3 is 11 amino acids long. As DNA, the CDR3 is TGTGCCAGCAGCTTTACAGATACGCAGTATTTT. Residues: CASSFTDTQYF.

The CDR3 protein is CASSQDPNRGAGANVLTF. CDR3 nucleotide sequence: TGCGCCAGCAGCCAAGATCCCAACAGGGGCGCTGGGGCCAACGTCCTGACTTTC. The chain recombines TRBV4-1 with TRBJ2-6; 7 bases match TRBD1. Unmatched junction bases numbered 7, after V lost 0 bases and J lost 2 bases. In germline, CDR1 is MGHRA, CDR2 YSYEKL. The CDR3 totals 18 residues.

This chain uses TRBV5-1 with TRBJ2-7; 11 bases agree with TRBD2. V gave up 0 bases and J gave up 0 bases; unmatched junction bases: 5. Germline lookup yields CDR1 SGHRS and CDR2 YFSETQ. There are 17 residues in the CDR3. This CDR3 reads CASSLVLAGGSSYEQYF. The CDR3 coding sequence is TGCGCCAGCAGCTTGGTGTTAGCGGGAGGGAGCTCCTACGAGCAGTACTTC.

The CDR3 loop is CASSQSRTGVCQPQHF. CDR3 in DNA: TGCGCCAGCAGTCAGTCCAGGACAGGGGTTTGCCAGCCCCAGCATTTT. The rearrangement joins TRBV23-1 to TRBJ1-5; the match to TRBD1 covers 9 bases. TRBV23-1 belongs to the ORF category, with a function that is uncertain. There are 16 residues in the CDR3. V dropped 3 bases and J dropped 7; count of bases not matched to a gene: 10.

The chain joins TRBV27 to TRBJ1-2, with 10 bases identical to TRBD1. This CDR3 is 17 amino acids long. With 10 bases clipped from V and 7 bases from J, the junction kept 21 bases outside the gene matches. Germline V CDR1 and CDR2: MNHEY, SMNVEV (reference sequence). CDR3: CATGTVTPGTGVAGYTF. The CDR3 nucleotides are TGTGCCACCGGAACCGTCACACCCGGGACAGGGGTTGCTGGCTACACCTTC.

The chain has TRBV25-1 and TRBJ2-3, with D perhaps matching TRBD2 (7 bases). V lost 1 base and J 6 bases, leaving 11 bases between the germline ends. Germline V gene sequence: CDR1 MGHDK, CDR2 SYGVNS. The CDR3 is made up of 14 amino acids. CDR3 region: CASSEWGGADTQYF. In nucleotides, the CDR3 is TGTGCCAGCAGTGAATGGGGGGGGGCGGATACGCAGTATTTT.

This clone was detected once. The J gene is TRBJ2-1, the V gene TRBV28, with D perhaps matching TRBD2 (5 bases). The CDR3 runs 15 residues. V was cut by 2 bases and J by 15 bases, with 23 bases left in between. Germline V lookup: CDR1 MDHEN, CDR2 SYDVKM. The CDR3 DNA reads as TGTGCCAGCAGTTTAAGGGAGCTAACTGAACTAAAACCGTTCTTC. It is translated as CASSLRELTELKPFF.

The genes are TRBV28 and TRBJ2-3; perhaps TRBD2 as D (6 bases). The CDR3 covers 17 residues. Trimming took off 2 bases at V and 1 base at J, with 16 bases between the two ends. Germline V lookup: CDR1 MDHEN, CDR2 SYDVKM. The CDR3, as DNA: TGTGCCAGCAGTTTAGGCTCCCGGGGGTCAGGCACAGATACGCAGTATTTT. Residues: CASSLGSRGSGTDTQYF. Complete variable domain (other parts from reference TRBV28 and TRBJ2-3): DVKVTQSSRYLVKRTGEKVFLECVQDMDHENMFWYRQDPGLGLRLIYFSYDVKMKEKGDIPEGYSVSREKKERFSLILESASTNQTSMYLCASSLGSRGSGTDTQYFGPGTRLTVL.

About this clone itself: Other nucleotide sequences in the sample specify the same CDR3. The chain recombines TRBV4-1 with TRBJ2-7; D remains unclear. Trimming shortened V by 1 base and J by 1 base, and 8 bases separated the two germline ends. Per the germline V gene, CDR1 is MGHRA and CDR2 is YSYEKL. The CDR3 is made up of 14 amino acids. The CDR3 reads CASSQVVSSYEQYF. The CDR3 DNA reads TGCGCCAGCAGCCAAGTTGTGAGTTCCTACGAGCAGTACTTC.

This chain joins TRBV6-5 and TRBJ2-5; 7 bases agree with TRBD1. CDR1 MNHEY and CDR2 SVGAGI come from the germline V gene. This CDR3 comprises 15 residues. V dropped 0 bases and J dropped 2; count of bases not matched to a gene: 3. CDR3 in DNA: TGTGCCAGCAGTTACTCGCCGACAGGGCAAGAGACCCAGTACTTC. It encodes CASSYSPTGQETQYF.

This chain uses TRBV10-1 with TRBJ2-5, with 7 bases that match TRBD1. Germline CDR1 is WNHNN and CDR2 is SYGVQD (reference sequence). V was clipped by 2 bases and J by 2 bases; unmatched bases: 5. CDR3 length: 15 amino acids. In DNA, the CDR3 is TGCGCCAGCAGTGAGATGGGACAGCCTCAAGAGACCCAGTACTTC. This encodes CASSEMGQPQETQYF.

The chain carries TRBV13 and TRBJ1-1; D possibly corresponds to TRBD1 (6 bases). With 5 bases removed from V and 6 bases from J, the gap between germline ends came to 22 bases. The CDR3 spans 16 residues. Germline V lookup: CDR1 PRHDT, CDR2 FYEKMQ (reference sequence). The CDR3 nucleotides are TGTGCCAGCAGCCGGGAGACCTCGGACAGACACGCTGAAGCTTTCTTT. Protein product: CASSRETSDRHAEAFF.

V and J are TRBV2 and TRBJ2-1; 10 nucleotides match TRBD2. Germline trimming cut 9 bases from V and 5 bases from J; bases unmatched to any gene: 4. The CDR3 consists of 13 residues. CDR1 and CDR2 (germline): SNHLY, FYNNEI. The CDR3 loop is CASRLAGNNEQFF. In DNA, the CDR3 is TGTGCCAGTCGACTAGCGGGTAACAATGAGCAGTTCTTC.

This sequence joins TRBV10-3 and TRBJ2-1; 7 bases map to TRBD1. This CDR3 spans 15 amino acids. With 3 bases clipped from V and 4 bases from J, the junction kept 6 bases outside the gene matches. Germline V gives CDR1 ENHRY, CDR2 SYGVKD. The CDR3 protein is CAISEPGTAYNEQFF. In nucleotides, the CDR3 is TGTGCCATCAGTGAACCCGGGACAGCATACAATGAGCAGTTCTTC.

This clone has just one count. This CDR3 reads CAALTDRSSYEQYF. DNA for the CDR3: TGTGCCGCATTAACGGACAGGAGCTCCTACGAGCAGTACTTC. The chain couples TRBV6-1 to TRBJ2-7, with TRBD1 matching over 7 bases. There are 14 residues in the CDR3. Trimming at V came to 11 bases and at J to 0 bases, leaving 10 bases not matched to a gene. CDR1 is MNHNS, CDR2 SASEGT, per germline.

The CDR3 loop is CASSEGGEWDYEQYF. CDR3 nucleotides: TGTGCCAGCAGTGAAGGTGGGGAATGGGACTACGAGCAGTACTTC. This chain joins TRBV6-1 and TRBJ2-7; D is uncertain. From germline, CDR1 is MNHNS and CDR2 SASEGT. The CDR3 spans 15 residues. Trimming pared 1 base from V and 3 bases from J, leaving 13 bases between.